These 8 T cell receptor beta chains came from one sample sequenced in a study of control samples from healthy donors and cancer patients (TCRdb year 2020). The library relied on the immunoSEQ multiplex PCR assay. Not all clones reach the TCRdb copy of this immuneACCESS table, which keeps in-frame sequences only. Checked studies attribute under half of the gap to unresolved V genes and leave the rest unexplained. This sample holds over 120,000 clones; about 93% were observed only once. Approximately 15% of the sample is taken by the ten largest. Sequenced sample: PBMCs. The receptors originated from a man aged 55 to 70 with colorectal cancer.

The gene calls are TRBV2 and TRBJ2-2; D is perhaps TRBD1 (5 bases). The CDR3 covers 15 residues. V lost 6 bases and J lost 0, with 11 bases in between. Germline V gene sequence: CDR1 SNHLY, CDR2 FYNNEI. The CDR3 loop is CASSETVANTGELFF. The CDR3 nucleotides are TGTGCCAGCAGCGAGACAGTCGCGAACACCGGGGAGCTGTTTTTT.

V gene TRBV11-2 combines with J gene TRBJ2-7; tentatively, D is TRBD1 (6 bases). Germline-derived CDR1 and CDR2 are SGHAT and FQNNGV. This CDR3 comprises 13 residues. Trimming stripped 6 bases from V and 5 bases from J, with 14 bases between. In DNA form, the CDR3 reads TGTGCCAGCAGAGTTCAGGGGTCGGACGAGCAGTACTTC. The encoded protein is CASRVQGSDEQYF.

The chain uses TRBV5-4 and TRBJ2-1; D call uncertain. Trimming took 4 bases from V and 1 from J, leaving 3 bases between them. From germline, CDR1 is SGHNT and CDR2 YYREEE (reference sequence). The CDR3 is made up of 12 amino acids. CDR3 in DNA: TGTGCCAGCAGCACTTCCTACAATGAGCAGTTCTTC. Protein sequence: CASSTSYNEQFF. The full variable domain, its missing parts supplied by reference TRBV5-4 and TRBJ2-1, is ETGVTQSPTHLIKTRGQQVTLRCSSQSGHNTVSWYQQALGQGPQFIFQYYREEENGRGNFPPRFSGLQFPNYSSELNVNALELDDSALYLCASSTSYNEQFFGPGTRLTVL.

The J gene is TRBJ2-7, the V gene TRBV27, with no clear D. This CDR3 comprises 10 residues. The germline gives CDR1 MNHEY, CDR2 SMNVEV (reference sequence). Trimming took 4 bases from V and 2 from J, leaving 0 bases between them. The CDR3: CASSSYEQYF. CDR3 nucleotide sequence: TGTGCCAGCAGTTCCTACGAGCAGTACTTC.

The chain recombines TRBV11-2 with TRBJ2-7; 7 positions agree with TRBD2. The V and J ends lost 1 base and 3 bases, in that order; junction bases with no gene match: 3. Per the germline V gene, CDR1 is SGHAT and CDR2 is FQNNGV. The CDR3 spans 14 residues. The DNA of the CDR3 is TGTGCCAGCAGCTTAGCGGGGGGAAACTACGAGCAGTACTTC. Protein product: CASSLAGGNYEQYF.

The chain couples TRBV4-1 to TRBJ2-6; weak D call: TRBD1 (5 bases). The CDR3 totals 15 residues. Per germline, CDR1 MGHRA and CDR2 YSYEKL. Trimming left V 2 bases short and J 0 bases short, with 5 bases between. The CDR3 spells CASSQQGSGANVLTF. CDR3 bases: TGCGCCAGCAGCCAACAGGGCTCTGGGGCCAACGTCCTGACTTTC.

The chain couples TRBV6-2 or TRBV6-3 to TRBJ2-7, with 9 nucleotides matching TRBD2. From germline, CDR1 is MNHEY and CDR2 SVGEGT. J gave up 2 bases and V 3 bases, and 5 bases lay outside the gene matches. This CDR3 has 15 residues. CDR3 bases: TGTGCCAGCAGTTATGGGAGCGGGGGGACCTACGAGCAGTACTTC. It codes for CASSYGSGGTYEQYF.

J is TRBJ1-1 and V is TRBV7-2, with D unresolved. Between the trimmed V and J ends, which lost 1 base and 11 bases, there was a span of 11 bases. In germline, CDR1 is SGHTA, CDR2 FQGNSA. This CDR3 region has 12 residues. CDR3 bases: TGTGCCAGCAGCTTAGAGCACCGGCCGGCTTTCTTT. Amino acid sequence: CASSLEHRPAFF.